This entry features one TCR beta chain sequence. What it binds is unknown. This sample is part of a study of T cells after yellow fever vaccination. Study-level points and caveats: Few clonotypes appeared in both CD4 and CD8 compartments.

A universal primer site and UMIs were added as TCR cDNA was made by 5'RACE template switching. TCRdb passed the 5' RACE reads through MiXCR, listing each CDR3 protein once. In the table there are more than 65,000 distinct CDR3 sequences, roughly 7% of which are singletons. Germline V gene data show CDR1 as SGHTA and CDR2 as FQGTGA. The CDR3 is 17 amino acids. Trimming took 0 bases from V and 5 from J, leaving 19 bases between them. The chain is built from TRBV7-3 and TRBJ2-5; D might be TRBD2 (5 bases). The clonotype originates from a man younger than 35 who received the YFV17D yellow fever vaccine. This specimen was CD8+ T cells sorted from PBMCs, taken around 10 days after the first yellow fever vaccination. This chain's CDR3 is CASSLTPPGVLGETQYF. CDR3 bases: TGTGCCAGCAGCTTAACCCCCCCCGGGGTCCTGGGGGAGACCCAGTACTTC.